The 16 T cell receptor beta chains below come from one sample, sequenced in a study of Graves' ophthalmopathy and Graves' hyperthyroidism. Using RNA transcripts, the TCR beta CDR3 regions were amplified. The first-round RT-PCR employed HTBI primers together with the Qiagen OneStep RT-PCR kit. A multiplex PCR was then performed as the second round. TCRdb independently ran MiXCR on the multiplex PCR reads; one entry per CDR3 protein. The data contain about 740,000 distinct CDR3 sequences, 40% of them singletons. The sequencing sample was made of peripheral blood. The receptors shown here come from an adult man with Graves' ophthalmopathy.

This clonotype was counted ten times or more. The chain recombines TRBV7-9 with TRBJ2-5, with a weak D call TRBD2 (5 bases). The V end lost 5 bases, the J end lost 6 bases, and 13 bases lay between the germline ends. Germline values: CDR1 SEHNR, CDR2 FQNEAQ (reference sequence). The CDR3 is 13 residues long. CDR3 sequence: CASSSLAGQTQYF. The DNA of the CDR3 is TGTGCCAGCAGCAGTCTCGCGGGTCAGACCCAGTACTTC.

This clonotype was detected ten times or more. The CDR3 DNA sequence: TGTGCCAGCAATGGGGAACAGGGAAGGGGGCAGCCCCAGCATTTT. Its translation is CASNGEQGRGQPQHF. The V call is TRBV2, the J call TRBJ1-5, with TRBD1 as a possible D gene (6 bases). The CDR3 sequence is 15 residues long. The germline V and J ends were trimmed by 7 bases and 7 bases, with 20 bases remaining between them. Germline lookup yields CDR1 SNHLY and CDR2 FYNNEI.

This chain joins TRBV10-3 and TRBJ1-6; no reliable D call. This CDR3 is built from 11 residues. The germline gives CDR1 ENHRY, CDR2 SYGVKD. Trimming shortened V by 6 bases and J by 10 bases, and 7 bases separated the two germline ends. In DNA, the CDR3 is TGTGCCATCAGATCGGGGTCACCCCTCCACTTT. Translated: CAIRSGSPLHF.

The chain combines TRBV6-5 with TRBJ2-5; perhaps TRBD1 as D (5 bases). The CDR3 totals 13 residues. The V and J ends lost 2 bases and 3 bases respectively, with 7 bases between them. CDR1 is MNHEY, CDR2 SVGAGI, per germline. CDR3 region: CASSYGHKETQYF. CDR3 sequence (DNA): TGTGCCAGCAGTTACGGACACAAAGAGACCCAGTACTTC.

This clonotype was counted a single time. Just one base apart from a much larger clone, this may be a read error. The V gene is TRBV20-1, the J gene TRBJ1-5, with 10 positions matching TRBD1. This CDR3 has 13 residues. The germline gives CDR1 DFQATT, CDR2 SNEGSKA (reference sequence). CDR3 region: CSTGTGVNQLQHF. The CDR3 DNA reads TGCAGCACCGGGACAGGGGTCAATCAGCTCCAGCATTTT.

The genes are TRBV29-1 and TRBJ2-7; the match to TRBD1 covers 8 bases. V shed 3 bases and J 3 bases; nucleotides not matched to a gene: 7. The V gene's germline CDR1 is SQVTM and CDR2 ANQGSEA. The CDR3 totals 14 residues. CDR3 coding DNA: TGCAGCGTTGATTTAACAGGGGGGTTCTACGAGCAGTACTTC. This translates into CSVDLTGGFYEQYF.

This clonotype was detected ten times or more. The chain joins TRBV24-1 to TRBJ2-2; D not certain. The V end lost 2 bases, the J end lost 7 bases, and 13 bases lay between the germline ends. Germline V lookup: CDR1 KGHDR, CDR2 SFDVKD. This CDR3 is 15 amino acids long. CDR3 sequence: CATSDSRRGSGELFF. CDR3 bases: TGTGCCACCAGTGATTCCCGCAGAGGCAGCGGGGAGCTGTTTTTT.

This clonotype was recorded a few times. J is TRBJ2-7 and V is TRBV12-3 or TRBV12-4; 8 bases line up with TRBD1. Trimming took 1 base from V and 3 from J; bases not matched to a gene: 8. CDR3 size: 16 residues. The CDR3, as DNA: TGTGCCAGCAGTTTAGGAGGACAGGGCGACCTCTACGAGCAGTACTTC. Amino acids: CASSLGGQGDLYEQYF.

In its sample, this clonotype was seen once. V usage is TRBV25-1 and J usage is TRBJ2-2; D is perhaps TRBD1 (5 bases). Trimming removed 4 bases from V and 7 bases from J, with 7 bases in between. This CDR3 region has 12 residues. Looked up from germline, CDR1 is MGHDK and CDR2 is SYGVNS. The CDR3 nucleotides are TGTGCCAGCAGTGTAAGGGGCGGGGAGCTGTTTTTT. Translated: CASSVRGGELFF.

On this clonotype: One junction end disagrees with the germline gene, perhaps due to a read error. The chain joins TRBV7-9 to TRBJ2-2, with 9 positions matching TRBD2. The CDR3 totals 16 residues. Germline values: CDR1 SEHNR, CDR2 FQNEAQ (reference sequence). This chain's CDR3 is CANSLAGTSNTGELFF. As DNA, the CDR3 is TGTGCCAACAGCTTAGCCGGGACTAGCAACACCGGGGAGCTGTTTTTT.

The J gene is TRBJ2-3, the V gene TRBV25-1, with a possible D match to TRBD2 (6 bases). V was trimmed by 5 bases and J by 2 bases, leaving 14 bases between them. Germline loops: CDR1 MGHDK, CDR2 SYGVNS. This CDR3 has 15 amino acids. The DNA for the CDR3 is TGTGCCAGCAGTCAGGGAGGCTCCCTCACAGATACGCAGTATTTT. Encoded protein: CASSQGGSLTDTQYF.

This clonotype was observed many times. The V call is TRBV15, the J call TRBJ2-7; the D gene could be TRBD1 or TRBD2 (5 bases each). Per the germline V gene, CDR1 is LNHNV and CDR2 is YYDKDF (reference sequence). V lost 0 bases to trimming and J lost 1 base, with 10 bases between them. CDR3 size: 15 residues. The CDR3 bases are TGTGCCACCAGCAGAGATCGGGGACCTTCCTACGAGCAGTACTTC. Its protein is CATSRDRGPSYEQYF. Full variable domain (remainder filled in from reference TRBV15 and TRBJ2-7): DAMVIQNPRYQVTQFGKPVTLSCSQTLNHNVMYWYQQKSSQAPKLLFHYYDKDFNNEADTPDNFQSRRPNTSFCFLDIRSPGLGDTAMYLCATSRDRGPSYEQYFGPGTRLTVT.

V usage is TRBV7-2 and J usage is TRBJ2-5, with 9 bases matching TRBD1. Trimming removed 4 bases from V and 6 bases from J; junction bases left unmatched: 6. This CDR3 is 14 amino acids long. CDR1 is SGHTA, CDR2 FQGNSA, per germline. Here the CDR3 reads CASSSSDRGKTQYF. CDR3 in DNA: TGTGCCAGCAGCTCCTCTGACAGGGGGAAGACCCAGTACTTC.

The rearrangement joins TRBV29-1 to TRBJ2-7, with D possibly matching TRBD2 (5 bases). The germline V gene encodes CDR1 SQVTM and CDR2 ANQGSEA. The ends were cut back, 7 bases at V and 4 bases at J, with 5 bases in the middle. CDR3 length: 9 residues. In nucleotides, the CDR3 is TGCAGCGGGACTTACGAGCAGTACTTC. Encoded protein: CSGTYEQYF.

Remarks on this clonotype: Relative to the germline gene, one junction end is altered; a read error may explain this. This chain joins TRBV5-4 and TRBJ2-6, with D perhaps TRBD2 (5 bases). CDR3 length equals 12 residues. CDR1 and CDR2 from the germline V gene are SGHNT and YYREEE (reference sequence). In nucleotides, the CDR3 is TGTGCCAGCAGCTTGATGCCGGGAACTGAAGCTTTC. Its protein product is CASSLMPGTEAF. Supplemented by reference TRBV5-4 and TRBJ2-6, the full variable domain reads ETGVTQSPTHLIKTRGQQVTLRCSSQSGHNTVSWYQQALGQGPQFIFQYYREEENGRGNFPPRFSGLQFPNYSSELNVNALELDDSALYLCASSLMPGTEAFGAGSRLTVL.

The chain joins TRBV29-1 to TRBJ1-1, with D perhaps TRBD1 (6 bases). Per the germline V gene, CDR1 is SQVTM and CDR2 is ANQGSEA. V lost 8 bases and J lost 5, with 15 bases in between. This CDR3 has 12 residues. CDR3 nucleotides: TGCAGCAGTTACCTTACAGGGACTGAAGCTTTCTTT. This encodes CSSYLTGTEAFF.